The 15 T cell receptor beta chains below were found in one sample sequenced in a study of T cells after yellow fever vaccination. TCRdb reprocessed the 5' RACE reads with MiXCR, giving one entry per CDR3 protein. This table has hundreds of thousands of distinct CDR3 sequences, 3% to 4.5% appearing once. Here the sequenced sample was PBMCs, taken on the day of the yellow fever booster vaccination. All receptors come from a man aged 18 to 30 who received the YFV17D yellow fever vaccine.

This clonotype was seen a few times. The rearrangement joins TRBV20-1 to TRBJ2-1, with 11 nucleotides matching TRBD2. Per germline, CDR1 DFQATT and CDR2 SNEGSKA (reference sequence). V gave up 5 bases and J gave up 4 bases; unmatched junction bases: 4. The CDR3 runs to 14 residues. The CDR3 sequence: CSAPGLAVYNEQFF. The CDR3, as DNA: TGCAGTGCTCCGGGACTAGCGGTGTACAATGAGCAGTTCTTC.

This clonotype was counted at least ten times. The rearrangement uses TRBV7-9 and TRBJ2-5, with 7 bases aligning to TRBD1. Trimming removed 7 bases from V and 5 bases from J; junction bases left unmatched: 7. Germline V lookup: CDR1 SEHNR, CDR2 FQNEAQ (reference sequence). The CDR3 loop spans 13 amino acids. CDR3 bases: TGTGCCAGCACCGAAAGCAGGGGGGAGACCCAGTACTTC. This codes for CASTESRGETQYF.

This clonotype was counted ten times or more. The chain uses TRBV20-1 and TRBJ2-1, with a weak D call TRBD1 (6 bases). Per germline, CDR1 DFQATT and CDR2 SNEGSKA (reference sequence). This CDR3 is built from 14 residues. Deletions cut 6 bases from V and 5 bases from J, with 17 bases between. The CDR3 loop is CSADARRGNNEQFF. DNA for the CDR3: TGCAGTGCCGATGCGCGCAGGGGCAACAATGAGCAGTTCTTC.

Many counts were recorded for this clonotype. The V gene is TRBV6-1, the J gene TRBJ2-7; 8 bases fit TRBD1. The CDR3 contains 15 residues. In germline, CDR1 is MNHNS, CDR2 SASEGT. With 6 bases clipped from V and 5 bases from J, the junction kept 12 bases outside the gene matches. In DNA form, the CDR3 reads TGTGCCAGCAGCCAGGGCAGGGGGCTTTGGAACGAGCAGTACTTC. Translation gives CASSQGRGLWNEQYF.

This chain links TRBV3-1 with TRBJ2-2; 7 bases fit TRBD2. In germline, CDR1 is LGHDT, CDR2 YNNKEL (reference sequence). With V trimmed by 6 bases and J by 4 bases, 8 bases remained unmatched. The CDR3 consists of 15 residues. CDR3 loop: CASSTTSSGTGELFF. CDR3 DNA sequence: TGTGCCAGCAGTACGACTAGCTCTGGCACCGGGGAGCTGTTTTTT.

CDR3 in amino acids: CASRSGSGTTEAFF. DNA for the CDR3: TGTGCCAGCAGGTCGGGGTCAGGGACCACTGAAGCTTTCTTT. The gene calls are TRBV12-3 or TRBV12-4 and TRBJ1-1; D might be TRBD1 (5 bases). The CDR3 totals 14 residues. Trimming pared 6 bases from V and 4 bases from J, leaving 15 bases between.

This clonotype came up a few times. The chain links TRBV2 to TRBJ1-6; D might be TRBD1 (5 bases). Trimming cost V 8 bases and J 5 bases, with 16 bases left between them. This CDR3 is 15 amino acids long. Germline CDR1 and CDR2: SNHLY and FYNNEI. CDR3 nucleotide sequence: TGTGCCAGCCACCAGGCGGACACCAATAATTCACCCCTCCACTTT. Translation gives CASHQADTNNSPLHF. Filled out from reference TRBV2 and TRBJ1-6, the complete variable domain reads EPEVTQTPSHQVTQMGQEVILRCVPISNHLYFYWYRQILGQKVEFLVSFYNNEISEKSEIFDDQFSVERPDGSNFTLKIRSTKLEDSAMYFCASHQADTNNSPLHFGNGTRLTVT.

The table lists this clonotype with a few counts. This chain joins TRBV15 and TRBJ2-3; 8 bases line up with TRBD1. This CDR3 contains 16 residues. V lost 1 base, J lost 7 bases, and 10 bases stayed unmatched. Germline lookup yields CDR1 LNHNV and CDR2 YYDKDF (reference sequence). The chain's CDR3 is CATSRVVTGVVNTQYF. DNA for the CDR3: TGTGCCACCAGCAGAGTTGTGACAGGGGTCGTAAATACGCAGTATTTT.

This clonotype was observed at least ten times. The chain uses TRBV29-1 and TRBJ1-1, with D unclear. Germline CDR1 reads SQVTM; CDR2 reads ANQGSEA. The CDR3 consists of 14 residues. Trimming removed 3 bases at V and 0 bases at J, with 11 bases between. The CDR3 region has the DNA TGCAGCGTTGAGGTTACGACGATGAACACTGAAGCTTTCTTT. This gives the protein CSVEVTTMNTEAFF.

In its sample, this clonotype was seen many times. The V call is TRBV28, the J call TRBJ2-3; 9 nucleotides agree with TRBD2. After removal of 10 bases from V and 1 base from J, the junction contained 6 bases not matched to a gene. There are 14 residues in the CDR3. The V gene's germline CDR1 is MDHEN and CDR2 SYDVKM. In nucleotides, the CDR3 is TGTGCCACCGGGAGACTAGCGGGCACAGATACGCAGTATTTT. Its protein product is CATGRLAGTDTQYF.

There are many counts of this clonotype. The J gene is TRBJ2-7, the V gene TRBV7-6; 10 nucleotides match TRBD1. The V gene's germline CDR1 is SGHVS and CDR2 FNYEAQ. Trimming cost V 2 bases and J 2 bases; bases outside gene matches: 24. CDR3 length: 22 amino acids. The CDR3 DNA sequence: TGTGCCAGCAGCTTAAAAGGTCGGGGTCTCCTTCGAGGACAGGGGGAAACCTACGAGCAGTACTTC. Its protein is CASSLKGRGLLRGQGETYEQYF.

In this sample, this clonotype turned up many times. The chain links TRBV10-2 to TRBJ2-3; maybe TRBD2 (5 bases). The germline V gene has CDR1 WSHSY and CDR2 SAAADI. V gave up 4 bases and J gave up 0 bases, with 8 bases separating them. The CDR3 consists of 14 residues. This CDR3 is CASSAERSTDTQYF. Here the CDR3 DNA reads TGCGCCAGCAGTGCGGAGCGGAGCACAGATACGCAGTATTTT.

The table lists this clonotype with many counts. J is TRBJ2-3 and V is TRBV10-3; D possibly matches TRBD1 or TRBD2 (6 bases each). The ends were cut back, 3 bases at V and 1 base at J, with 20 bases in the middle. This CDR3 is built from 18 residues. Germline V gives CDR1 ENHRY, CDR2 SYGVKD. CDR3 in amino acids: CAISDRFRAGGGTDTQYF. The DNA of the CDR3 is TGTGCCATCAGTGACCGATTTCGTGCCGGGGGCGGCACAGATACGCAGTATTTT.

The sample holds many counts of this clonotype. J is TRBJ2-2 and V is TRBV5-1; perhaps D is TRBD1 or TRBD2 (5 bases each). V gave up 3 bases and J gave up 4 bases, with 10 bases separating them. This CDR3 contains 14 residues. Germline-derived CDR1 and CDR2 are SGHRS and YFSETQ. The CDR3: CASSSGTFTGELFF. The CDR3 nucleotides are TGCGCCAGCAGCTCCGGGACCTTCACCGGGGAGCTGTTTTTT.

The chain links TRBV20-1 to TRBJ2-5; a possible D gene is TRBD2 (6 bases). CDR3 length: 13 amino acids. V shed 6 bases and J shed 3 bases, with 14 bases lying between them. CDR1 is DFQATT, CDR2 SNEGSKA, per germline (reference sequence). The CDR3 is CSAPRDWKETQYF. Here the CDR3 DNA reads TGCAGTGCCCCCCGGGACTGGAAAGAGACCCAGTACTTC.